This T cell receptor (beta chain) was sequenced in a study of T cell responses to AZD1222 COVID-19 vaccine. Here immunoSEQ multiplex PCR was the method, and the copy in TCRdb shows in-frame clones only, minus some. The sample yields 120,000 or so clones, 85% to 90% seen once. Specimen: peripheral blood, collected on day 0 of MenACWY control vaccination. The receptor was derived from an adult in good health.

The DNA for the CDR3 is TGTGCCAGCCTCCCCCGGGACAGGGGACCCACCGGGGAGCTGTTTTTT. It translates to CASLPRDRGPTGELFF. The gene calls are TRBV2 and TRBJ2-2; 10 nucleotides agree with TRBD1. J was trimmed by 4 bases and V by 8 bases; bases with no gene match: 10. Germline assignment: CDR1 SNHLY and CDR2 FYNNEI. The CDR3 contains 16 residues.